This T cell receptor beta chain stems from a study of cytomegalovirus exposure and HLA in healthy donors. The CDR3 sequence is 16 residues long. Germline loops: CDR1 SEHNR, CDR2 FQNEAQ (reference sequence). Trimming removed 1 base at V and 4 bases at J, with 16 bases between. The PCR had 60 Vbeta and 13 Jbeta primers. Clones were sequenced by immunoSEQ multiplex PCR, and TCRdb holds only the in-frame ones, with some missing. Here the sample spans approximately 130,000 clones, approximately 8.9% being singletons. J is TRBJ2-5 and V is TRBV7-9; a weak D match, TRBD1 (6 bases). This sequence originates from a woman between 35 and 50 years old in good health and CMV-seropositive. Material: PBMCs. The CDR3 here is CASSLVRPGEIETQYF. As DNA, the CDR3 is TGTGCCAGCAGCTTAGTTCGGCCAGGGGAGATAGAGACCCAGTACTTC.